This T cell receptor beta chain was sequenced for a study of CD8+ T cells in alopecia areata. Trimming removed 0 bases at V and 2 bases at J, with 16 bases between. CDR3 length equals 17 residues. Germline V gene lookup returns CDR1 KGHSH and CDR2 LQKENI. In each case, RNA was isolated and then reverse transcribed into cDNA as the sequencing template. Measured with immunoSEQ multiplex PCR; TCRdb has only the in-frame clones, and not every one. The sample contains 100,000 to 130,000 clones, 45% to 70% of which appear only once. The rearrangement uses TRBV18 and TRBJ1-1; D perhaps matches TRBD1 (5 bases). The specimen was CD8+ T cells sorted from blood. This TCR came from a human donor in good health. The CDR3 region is CASSPPAGRAGNTEAFF. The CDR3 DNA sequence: TGTGCCAGCTCACCACCGGCTGGCAGGGCGGGAAACACTGAAGCTTTCTTT.